Below, 10 T cell receptor beta chains from the same sample are listed, as sequenced in a study of early T cells in non-severe SARS-CoV-2 infection. TCRdb recomputed calls from the 5' RACE reads with MiXCR, one row per CDR3 protein. The sample has some 40,000 distinct CDR3 sequences, over 3.5% seen once. The specimen sequenced was whole blood. Receptors were obtained from an adult who was a healthcare worker with PCR-confirmed SARS-CoV-2 infection or an uninfected control (not recorded which).

This clonotype was observed many times. The rearrangement joins TRBV7-9 to TRBJ1-1; D unclear. CDR1 and CDR2 from the germline V gene are SEHNR and FQNEAQ (reference sequence). V was cut by 6 bases and J by 1 base, with 9 bases left in between. This CDR3 region has 13 residues. The CDR3 DNA sequence: TGTGCCAGCAGTCTGGACCAGAACACTGAAGCTTTCTTT. This sequence encodes CASSLDQNTEAFF.

This clonotype was seen at least ten times. V gene TRBV14 combines with J gene TRBJ2-1; 11 bases agree with TRBD1. Germline values: CDR1 SGHDN, CDR2 FVKESK. CDR3 length: 16 residues. The trim removed 4 bases at V and 5 bases at J, leaving 7 bases unmatched. CDR3 loop: CASSPVPGQGDNEQFF. For the CDR3, the DNA is TGTGCCAGCAGCCCGGTCCCGGGACAGGGGGACAATGAGCAGTTCTTC.

This clonotype was observed many times. The V call is TRBV14, the J call TRBJ2-1; D gene uncertain. The CDR3 loop spans 18 amino acids. V dropped 0 bases and J dropped 7 bases, with 22 bases sitting between them. Germline CDR1 and CDR2: SGHDN and FVKESK. The DNA of the CDR3 is TGTGCCAGCAGCCAAGATTTGGGGAAAAATCAGAAGAGGAATGAGCAGTTCTTC. It codes for CASSQDLGKNQKRNEQFF.

This clonotype showed up just a few times. This chain connects TRBV11-3 to TRBJ1-1, with 10 bases that match TRBD1. The CDR3 runs 18 residues. Per the germline V gene, CDR1 is SGHNT and CDR2 is YENEEA. V dropped 5 bases and J dropped 1; count of bases not matched to a gene: 13. The CDR3 region is CASSRTPGTGEGNTEAFF. The CDR3 DNA sequence: TGTGCCAGCAGCCGCACACCTGGGACAGGGGAGGGGAACACTGAAGCTTTCTTT.

This clonotype was counted many times. This chain joins TRBV5-1 and TRBJ2-3, with D hard to call. Trimming removed 1 base at V and 1 base at J, with 7 bases between. CDR3 size: 14 residues. Germline loops: CDR1 SGHRS, CDR2 YFSETQ. The CDR3 sequence is CASSLNLGTDTQYF. CDR3 in DNA: TGCGCCAGCAGCTTGAACTTGGGCACAGATACGCAGTATTTT.

In this sample, this clonotype turned up many times. The V and J genes are TRBV6-5 and TRBJ1-5, with TRBD1 matching 10 bases. The CDR3 spans 17 residues. The ends lost 6 bases at V and 1 base at J; junction bases unmatched: 9. CDR1 and CDR2 (germline): MNHEY, SVGAGI. The CDR3 DNA sequence: TGTGCCAGCAGCCCGGGACAGGGGCCGAGGAGCAATCAGCCCCAGCATTTT. This encodes CASSPGQGPRSNQPQHF.

This clonotype has at least ten counts. The chain links TRBV18 to TRBJ2-3; a possible D gene is TRBD2 (5 bases). CDR3 size: 13 residues. V was cut by 6 bases and J by 3 bases, with 10 bases left in between. Germline V lookup: CDR1 KGHSH, CDR2 LQKENI. CDR3 DNA: TGTGCCAGCTCGACTACCCAAACAGATACGCAGTATTTT. Its protein product is CASSTTQTDTQYF.

This clonotype was counted many times. The chain couples TRBV12-3 or TRBV12-4 to TRBJ2-5; 13 nucleotides align to TRBD2. The CDR3 is made up of 18 amino acids. Trimming took 2 bases from V and 2 from J; bases not matched to a gene: 8. CDR3 nucleotide sequence: TGTGCCAGCAGTTTATCGGAAGGGGGACTAGCGGGACAAGAGACCCAGTACTTC. This translates into CASSLSEGGLAGQETQYF.

This clonotype was seen many times. The chain recombines TRBV12-3 or TRBV12-4 with TRBJ2-5, with D unclear. V dropped 3 bases and J dropped 4 bases, with 6 bases sitting between them. This CDR3 has 12 amino acids. The CDR3 region is CASSFRVETQYF. In nucleotides, the CDR3 is TGTGCCAGCAGTTTTCGGGTAGAGACCCAGTACTTC.

The rearrangement uses TRBV7-3 and TRBJ2-3, with 14 bases fitting TRBD2. The CDR3 totals 18 residues. Germline loops: CDR1 SGHTA, CDR2 FQGTGA. The V gene end was trimmed by 5 bases and the J gene end by 3 bases; junction bases not matched to a gene: 10. CDR3 DNA sequence: TGTGCCAGCAGCCTTTATGCTGGGACTAGCGGGAGTACAGATACGCAGTATTTT. Protein sequence: CASSLYAGTSGSTDTQYF.